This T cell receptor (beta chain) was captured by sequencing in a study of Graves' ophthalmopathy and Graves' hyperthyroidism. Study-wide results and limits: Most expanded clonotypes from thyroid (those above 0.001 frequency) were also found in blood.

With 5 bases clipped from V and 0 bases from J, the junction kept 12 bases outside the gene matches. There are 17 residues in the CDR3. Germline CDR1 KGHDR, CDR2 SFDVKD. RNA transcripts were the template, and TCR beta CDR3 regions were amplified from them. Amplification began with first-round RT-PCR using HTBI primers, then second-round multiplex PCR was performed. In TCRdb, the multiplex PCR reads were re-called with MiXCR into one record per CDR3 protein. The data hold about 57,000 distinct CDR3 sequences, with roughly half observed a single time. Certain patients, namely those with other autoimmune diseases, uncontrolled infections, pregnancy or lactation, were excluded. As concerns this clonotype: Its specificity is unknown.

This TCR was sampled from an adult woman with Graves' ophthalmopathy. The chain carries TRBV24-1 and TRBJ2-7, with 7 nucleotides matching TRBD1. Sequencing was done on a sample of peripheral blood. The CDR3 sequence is CATSGLTRDSTSYEQYF. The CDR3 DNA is TGTGCCACCAGTGGCCTTACCCGGGACAGTACCTCCTACGAGCAGTACTTC.